A single sample gave rise to the 21 T cell receptor beta chains below, sequenced in a study of T cell responses to AZD1222 COVID-19 vaccine. Method: immunoSEQ multiplex PCR; TCRdb's copy keeps in-frame clones and lacks some. The sample records some 150,000 clones, 85% to 95% being singletons. The sample was peripheral blood, taken on day 0 of AZD1222 vaccination. These receptors originate from an adult in good health.

The genes are TRBV5-1 and TRBJ2-7; 15 bases are shared with TRBD2. The germline V gene encodes CDR1 SGHRS and CDR2 YFSETQ. CDR3 length: 17 residues. The V gene end was trimmed by 2 bases and the J gene end by 2 bases; junction bases not matched to a gene: 5. CDR3 sequence reads: CASSFGLAGGPTYEQYF. The CDR3 nucleotides are TGCGCCAGCAGCTTCGGACTAGCGGGAGGGCCCACCTACGAGCAGTACTTC. Full variable domain (missing parts from reference TRBV5-1 and TRBJ2-7): KAGVTQTPRYLIKTRGQQVTLSCSPISGHRSVSWYQQTPGQGLQFLFEYFSETQRNKGNFPGRFSGRQFSNSRSEMNVSTLELGDSALYLCASSFGLAGGPTYEQYFGPGTRLTVT.

The chain has TRBV5-5 and TRBJ2-7; D remains ambiguous. The CDR3 is made up of 15 amino acids. V dropped 4 bases and J dropped 3 bases, with 17 bases sitting between them. Germline CDR1 is SGHKS and CDR2 is YYEKEE (reference sequence). The CDR3 is CASSLKGHANYEQYF. Written as DNA, the CDR3 is TGTGCCAGCAGCCTGAAGGGTCATGCGAACTACGAGCAGTACTTC.

This chain uses TRBV6-2 or TRBV6-3 with TRBJ1-5, with 8 bases fitting TRBD1. With V trimmed by 6 bases and J by 0 bases, 10 bases remained unmatched. The CDR3 consists of 17 residues. CDR1 is MNHEY, CDR2 SVGEGT, per germline. The CDR3 DNA follows: TGTGCCAGCAGCCACGACAGGGGAGGCTATAGCAATCAGCCCCAGCATTTT. Protein: CASSHDRGGYSNQPQHF.

The chain carries TRBV29-1 and TRBJ2-7; 9 positions match TRBD2. Germline CDR1 and CDR2: SQVTM and ANQGSEA. J gave up 3 bases and V 6 bases, and 6 bases lay outside the gene matches. CDR3 length: 13 amino acids. In nucleotides, the CDR3 is TGCAGCGTGGAGCGGGAGGCCGGCTACGAGCAGTACTTC. Protein sequence: CSVEREAGYEQYF.

The chain has TRBV5-1 and TRBJ2-2, with TRBD1 matching over 11 bases. Germline assignment: CDR1 SGHRS and CDR2 YFSETQ. This CDR3 has 15 residues. V shed 6 bases and J 4 bases; nucleotides not matched to a gene: 5. DNA for the CDR3: TGCGCCAGCACCATAGGGACAGGGGGCACCGGGGAGCTGTTTTTT. Amino acid sequence: CASTIGTGGTGELFF.

The chain recombines TRBV9 with TRBJ2-7; 11 bases line up with TRBD1. CDR3 length: 14 residues. In germline, CDR1 is SGDLS, CDR2 YYNGEE. With V trimmed by 3 bases and J by 6 bases, 5 bases remained unmatched. CDR3 nucleotides: TGTGCCAGCAGCGGTGGACAGGGGGCGATCGAGCAGTACTTC. This encodes CASSGGQGAIEQYF.

V and J are TRBV4-2 and TRBJ1-5; no definite D call. V lost 1 base and J 1 base, leaving 8 bases between the germline ends. The germline V gene encodes CDR1 LGHNA and CDR2 YNFKEQ. This CDR3 comprises 15 residues. CDR3 in DNA: TGTGCCAGCAGCCAAGGGACGGCGAGCAATCAGCCCCAGCATTTT. Translated, it gives CASSQGTASNQPQHF.

The gene calls are TRBV5-1 and TRBJ2-2; maybe TRBD2 (5 bases). Germline V gene sequence: CDR1 SGHRS, CDR2 YFSETQ. V was trimmed by 3 bases and J by 5 bases, leaving 8 bases between them. CDR3 length: 13 amino acids. The CDR3 loop reads CASSSGNTGELFF. DNA of the CDR3: TGCGCCAGCAGCTCGGGGAATACCGGGGAGCTGTTTTTT. Variable domain in full (rest from reference TRBV5-1 and TRBJ2-2): KAGVTQTPRYLIKTRGQQVTLSCSPISGHRSVSWYQQTPGQGLQFLFEYFSETQRNKGNFPGRFSGRQFSNSRSEMNVSTLELGDSALYLCASSSGNTGELFFGEGSRLTVL.

This clone was observed a few times. CDR3 DNA: TGTGCCAGCAGCGCACCGGGTCTCAGGGAGCCCCAGCATTTT. Translating gives CASSAPGLREPQHF. The rearrangement links TRBV7-2 to TRBJ1-5; D might be TRBD1 (5 bases). With 5 bases removed from V and 8 bases from J, the gap between germline ends came to 16 bases. Germline V CDR1 and CDR2: SGHTA, FQGNSA. This CDR3 has 14 residues.

The gene calls are TRBV5-6 and TRBJ2-7, with a tentative D call TRBD1 (6 bases). CDR3 size: 13 residues. Germline CDR1 reads SGHDT; CDR2 reads YYEEEE. Trimming cost V 7 bases and J 0 bases, with 11 bases left between them. The CDR3, as DNA: TGTGCCAGCGGATGGACAGCCTCCTACGAGCAGTACTTC. It encodes CASGWTASYEQYF.

V usage is TRBV9 and J usage is TRBJ1-1; D is unclear. CDR3 length equals 13 residues. V was clipped by 3 bases and J by 5 bases, with 11 bases between them. The germline CDR1 and CDR2 sequences are SGDLS and YYNGEE. CDR3 in DNA: TGTGCCAGCAGCGCTGCGGCCGGTACTGAAGCTTTCTTT. This sequence encodes CASSAAAGTEAFF.

The chain links TRBV5-1 to TRBJ2-5, with D possibly being TRBD2 (5 bases). The ends were cut back, 0 bases at V and 5 bases at J, with 11 bases in the middle. CDR3 length equals 14 residues. Germline V lookup: CDR1 SGHRS, CDR2 YFSETQ. CDR3 residues: CASSLAGGGETQYF. As DNA, the CDR3 is TGCGCCAGCAGCTTGGCCGGAGGAGGTGAGACCCAGTACTTC.

J is TRBJ2-5 and V is TRBV18, with D possibly matching TRBD2 (7 bases). CDR1 and CDR2 from the germline V gene are KGHSH and LQKENI. The V end was cut by 3 bases, the J end by 5 bases, with 16 bases between. CDR3 length equals 15 residues. The CDR3 sequence is CASSPGLERGETQYF. CDR3 nucleotides: TGTGCCAGCTCACCCGGACTAGAGAGGGGGGAGACCCAGTACTTC.

This chain connects TRBV6-4 to TRBJ1-2, with 7 bases identical to TRBD1. CDR1 and CDR2 from the germline V gene are MRHNA and SNTAGT. V lost 3 bases to trimming and J lost 3 bases; unmatched junction nucleotides: 10. The CDR3 consists of 16 residues. CDR3 in amino acids: CASSEMVSGGDYGYTF. The DNA for the CDR3 is TGTGCCAGCAGTGAAATGGTGTCAGGGGGTGACTATGGCTACACCTTC.

The chain carries TRBV2 and TRBJ2-3; D remains ambiguous. The CDR3 spans 15 residues. The V gene's germline CDR1 is SNHLY and CDR2 FYNNEI. V dropped 6 bases and J dropped 1 base, with 14 bases sitting between them. For the CDR3, the DNA is TGTGCCAGCAGCCGTTCGATAGTCGGCACAGATACGCAGTATTTT. Its translation: CASSRSIVGTDTQYF.

The chain employs TRBV27 and TRBJ1-1, with 8 bases fitting TRBD1. Germline V gene lookup returns CDR1 MNHEY and CDR2 SMNVEV (reference sequence). V was pared by 5 bases and J by 1 base, with 6 bases of the junction left unmatched. The CDR3 is made up of 15 amino acids. DNA for the CDR3: TGTGCCAGCAGTACCGGACAGGGTGGGAACACTGAAGCTTTCTTT. Its translation: CASSTGQGGNTEAFF.

The J gene is TRBJ2-5, the V gene TRBV21-1; TRBD1 is taken as the D call from the table, unchecked against the DNA. TRBV21-1 represents a pseudogene. The CDR3 sequence is 14 residues long. The CDR3 sequence: CASSTLQGKETQYF. CDR3 bases: TGTGCCAGCAGCACACTCCAGGGGAAAGAGACCCAGTACTTC.

Points on this clone: An end of the junction differs from the germline gene, which may be a read error. The chain recombines TRBV6-5 with TRBJ1-2; D gene unclear. The CDR3 extends over 12 amino acids. Per the germline V gene, CDR1 is MNHEY and CDR2 is SVGAGI. The CDR3 loop reads CASSPLGGSSSF. The CDR3 coding sequence is TGTGCCAGCAGTCCCCTGGGAGGGTCCTCCTCCTTC.

The genes are TRBV10-3 and TRBJ1-1; D remains unclear. Germline CDR1 reads ENHRY; CDR2 reads SYGVKD. V dropped 1 base and J dropped 3 bases, with 9 bases sitting between them. The CDR3 has 14 amino acids. The CDR3 protein is CAISELSGDTEAFF. The CDR3 DNA reads TGTGCCATCAGTGAGTTGAGTGGGGACACTGAAGCTTTCTTT.

V and J are TRBV4-1 and TRBJ1-5; perhaps TRBD1 as D (6 bases). Germline CDR1 and CDR2: MGHRA and YSYEKL. The CDR3 is 14 residues long. V was cut by 2 bases and J by 3 bases, with 8 bases left in between. CDR3 DNA sequence: TGCGCCAGCAGCCAACAGGGGTCCAATCAGCCCCAGCATTTT. Its protein product is CASSQQGSNQPQHF.

V is TRBV7-9 and J is TRBJ2-7; D not certain. This CDR3 has 14 amino acids. Trimming took 0 bases from V and 0 from J, leaving 6 bases between them. Germline CDR1 reads SEHNR; CDR2 reads FQNEAQ (reference sequence). CDR3: CASSLAGSSYEQYF. The DNA of the CDR3 is TGTGCCAGCAGCTTAGCCGGCTCCTCCTACGAGCAGTACTTC.